The 29 T cell receptor beta chains below were found in one sample sequenced in a study of early T cells in non-severe SARS-CoV-2 infection. TCRdb independently ran MiXCR on the 5' RACE reads; one entry per CDR3 protein. The sample includes 85,000 to 100,000 distinct CDR3 sequences, 11% seen only once; the top ten take roughly 5%. Material: whole blood. All receptors come from an adult who was a healthcare worker with PCR-confirmed SARS-CoV-2 infection or an uninfected control (not recorded which).

This clonotype has at least ten counts. This chain joins TRBV20-1 and TRBJ2-5, with no clear D. V lost 4 bases and J 2 bases, leaving 8 bases between the germline ends. The CDR3 length is 12 residues. Germline V lookup: CDR1 DFQATT, CDR2 SNEGSKA (reference sequence). This CDR3 reads CSAKARQETQYF. As DNA, the CDR3 is TGCAGTGCTAAGGCCAGACAAGAGACCCAGTACTTC.

V gene TRBV5-6 combines with J gene TRBJ1-3; D call uncertain. The CDR3 is 16 residues long. Looked up from germline, CDR1 is SGHDT and CDR2 is YYEEEE. V lost 3 bases to trimming and J lost 4 bases, with 17 bases between them. DNA of the CDR3: TGTGCCAGCAGCTCATATGACCGAACTCTCGGAAACACCATATATTTT. It codes for CASSSYDRTLGNTIYF.

This clonotype has ten or more counts. The chain recombines TRBV9 with TRBJ1-1; TRBD1 agrees at 9 bases. Germline CDR1 is SGDLS and CDR2 is YYNGEE. V shed 0 bases, J shed 5 bases, and the junction held 8 bases outside the gene matches. This CDR3 is 16 amino acids long. CDR3 sequence reads: CASSVAPTGGKTEAFF. The CDR3 nucleotides are TGTGCCAGCAGCGTAGCTCCAACAGGGGGCAAGACTGAAGCTTTCTTT.

This clonotype has a count of ten or more. CDR3 sequence reads: CASSYSPSLSYNEQFF. The CDR3 DNA reads as TGTGCCAGCAGTTACTCCCCTAGCCTCTCCTACAATGAGCAGTTCTTC. V usage is TRBV6-6 and J usage is TRBJ2-1, with D possibly matching TRBD2 (5 bases). V was pared by 0 bases and J by 0 bases, with 9 bases between. Germline V CDR1 and CDR2: MNHNY, SVGAGI (reference sequence). CDR3 length equals 16 residues.

This clonotype has at least ten counts. The chain joins TRBV3-1 to TRBJ1-1; 7 positions match TRBD1. The CDR3 contains 14 residues. Germline V gene data show CDR1 as LGHDT and CDR2 as YNNKEL (reference sequence). After removal of 6 bases from V and 1 base from J, the junction contained 5 bases not matched to a gene. The CDR3 protein is CASRTGQPNTEAFF. CDR3 DNA: TGTGCCAGCAGGACGGGACAGCCGAACACTGAAGCTTTCTTT.

This clonotype was recorded a few times. The chain carries TRBV12-3 or TRBV12-4 and TRBJ2-3; 8 bases align to TRBD2. The junction had 12 bases not matched to a gene; V was cut back by 5 bases and J by 8 bases. The CDR3 runs 15 residues. The CDR3 is CASSPRTSLRGTQYF. The CDR3 DNA follows: TGTGCCAGCAGTCCCCGGACTAGCCTACGCGGTACGCAGTATTTT.

This sequence joins TRBV28 and TRBJ2-4; perhaps D is TRBD1 or TRBD2 (5 bases each). Between the trimmed V and J ends, which lost 6 bases and 4 bases, there was a span of 28 bases. The CDR3 covers 19 residues. CDR1 and CDR2 (germline): MDHEN, SYDVKM. CDR3 DNA sequence: TGTGCCAGCAGCTGGGATCCTCGACTGGGGGAATCGGGAAAAAACATTCAGTACTTC. The encoded protein is CASSWDPRLGESGKNIQYF.

There are many counts of this clonotype. The J gene is TRBJ1-6, the V gene TRBV27; a weak D match, TRBD1 (6 bases). CDR3 size: 14 residues. Trimming took off 5 bases at V and 7 bases at J, with 12 bases between the two ends. The germline V gene has CDR1 MNHEY and CDR2 SMNVEV (reference sequence). The CDR3 DNA reads as TGTGCCAGCAGTCCCCAGGGGTGGAATTCACCCCTCCACTTT. Translation: CASSPQGWNSPLHF.

This clonotype was recorded many times. V is TRBV12-3 or TRBV12-4 and J is TRBJ2-3; 7 bases are shared with TRBD1. The CDR3 is made up of 16 amino acids. J lost 1 base, V lost 6 bases, and 10 bases had no gene match. The CDR3 region is CASRPTRQGRTDTQYF. The DNA of the CDR3 is TGTGCCAGCAGACCCACCCGACAGGGCCGCACAGATACGCAGTATTTT.

The chain joins TRBV7-9 to TRBJ2-5; D is unclear. Germline assignment: CDR1 SEHNR and CDR2 FQNEAQ (reference sequence). The V end lost 5 bases, the J end lost 2 bases, and 15 bases lay between the germline ends. The CDR3 is 15 amino acids. The CDR3: CASSPTTTHQETQYF. CDR3 coding DNA: TGTGCCAGCAGCCCAACTACCACCCATCAAGAGACCCAGTACTTC. The full variable domain, in which reference TRBV7-9 and TRBJ2-5 provide the parts outside the CDR3, is DTGVSQNPRHKITKRGQNVTFRCDPISEHNRLYWYRQTLGQGPEFLTYFQNEAQLEKSRLLSDRFSAERPKGSFSTLEIQRTEQGDSAMYLCASSPTTTHQETQYFGPGTRLLVL.

The gene calls are TRBV24-1 and TRBJ1-1; a weak D match, TRBD1 (6 bases). Germline loops: CDR1 KGHDR, CDR2 SFDVKD. CDR3 length: 15 residues. V dropped 6 bases and J dropped 4 bases, with 17 bases sitting between them. Written as DNA, the CDR3 is TGTGCCACCAGTCCCCAACAGGGATCTTCCACTGAAGCTTTCTTT. Its protein is CATSPQQGSSTEAFF.

Many counts were recorded for this clonotype. The genes are TRBV7-3 and TRBJ2-3; 9 nucleotides match TRBD1. The junction had 10 bases not matched to a gene; V was cut back by 4 bases and J by 2 bases. CDR1 and CDR2 (germline): SGHTA, FQGTGA. There are 17 residues in the CDR3. The CDR3: CASSYRDRAPNTDTQYF. In DNA form, the CDR3 reads TGTGCCAGCAGCTACCGGGACAGGGCCCCTAACACAGATACGCAGTATTTT.

The chain links TRBV25-1 to TRBJ2-7; 7 bases are a match to TRBD1. After removal of 4 bases from V and 0 bases from J, the junction contained 9 bases not matched to a gene. The CDR3 runs to 16 residues. Germline lookup yields CDR1 MGHDK and CDR2 SYGVNS. The CDR3, as DNA: TGTGCCAGCAGTGTCCGGACAGGCCGGAACTCCTACGAGCAGTACTTC. Its translation: CASSVRTGRNSYEQYF.

This clonotype was observed at least ten times. This chain connects TRBV20-1 to TRBJ2-1; D may be TRBD2 (6 bases). The V end was cut by 4 bases, the J end by 15 bases, with 22 bases between. This CDR3 is 13 amino acids long. Germline CDR1 reads DFQATT; CDR2 reads SNEGSKA (reference sequence). The chain's CDR3 is CSANSRTGVGAFF. Written as DNA, the CDR3 is TGCAGTGCTAACTCTCGAACGGGGGTGGGCGCGTTCTTC.

Only a few counts were recorded for this clonotype. The chain joins TRBV5-5 to TRBJ2-3; D possibly corresponds to TRBD1 (5 bases). The germline V gene has CDR1 SGHKS and CDR2 YYEKEE (reference sequence). This CDR3 region has 13 residues. Trimming left V 2 bases short and J 3 bases short, with 7 bases between. The CDR3, as DNA: TGTGCCAGCAGCTTCAGGGAAACAGATACGCAGTATTTT. This translates into CASSFRETDTQYF. The full variable domain, in which reference TRBV5-5 and TRBJ2-3 provide the parts outside the CDR3, is DAGVTQSPTHLIKTRGQQVTLRCSPISGHKSVSWYQQVLGQGPQFIFQYYEKEERGRGNFPDRFSARQFPNYSSELNVNALLLGDSALYLCASSFRETDTQYFGPGTRLTVL.

V is TRBV7-3 and J is TRBJ2-1; D is unresolved. V lost 5 bases and J lost 12, with 17 bases in between. Germline-derived CDR1 and CDR2 are SGHTA and FQGTGA. The length of the CDR3 is 13 residues. This CDR3 is CASSRRPAGVQFF. As DNA, the CDR3 is TGTGCCAGCAGCCGTAGACCCGCTGGGGTGCAGTTCTTC.

This clonotype was found a few times. The genes are TRBV7-2 and TRBJ2-3; D unresolved. The germline gives CDR1 SGHTA, CDR2 FQGNSA. V was shortened by 2 bases and J by 6 bases, with 6 bases between the two germline ends. The CDR3 length is 12 residues. The DNA of the CDR3 is TGTGCCAGCAGCTTATTCTTGGATACGCAGTATTTT. It yields the protein CASSLFLDTQYF.

The chain links TRBV19 to TRBJ2-1; 7 bases match TRBD2. The V segment lost 6 bases and the J segment 0 bases; nucleotides outside the gene matches: 5. Germline V lookup: CDR1 LNHDA, CDR2 SQIVND (reference sequence). The CDR3 is made up of 15 amino acids. The DNA for the CDR3 is TGTGCCAGTAGAAACGGGGGGAGCTCCTACAATGAGCAGTTCTTC. It encodes CASRNGGSSYNEQFF.

This sequence joins TRBV11-2 and TRBJ2-1; D call uncertain. Trimming removed 5 bases at V and 5 bases at J, with 4 bases between. This CDR3 has 11 residues. Germline V gene sequence: CDR1 SGHAT, CDR2 FQNNGV. CDR3 bases: TGTGCCAGCAGCCGAAACAATGAGCAGTTCTTC. Its protein is CASSRNNEQFF.

The chain's CDR3 is CASRLRTSVEQYF. In nucleotides, the CDR3 is TGTGCCAGCAGACTTAGGACTAGCGTGGAGCAGTACTTC. The gene calls are TRBV7-2 and TRBJ2-7; 9 bases map to TRBD2. This CDR3 spans 13 amino acids. Germline assignment: CDR1 SGHTA and CDR2 FQGNSA. The junction had 7 bases not matched to a gene; V was cut back by 6 bases and J by 7 bases.

In this sample, this clonotype turned up a few times. The CDR3 region is CASSFGTIRSDTQYF. CDR3 sequence (DNA): TGTGCCAGCAGCTTCGGGACTATACGCTCAGATACGCAGTATTTT. The chain carries TRBV7-9 and TRBJ2-3; 7 bases line up with TRBD2. This CDR3 has 15 residues. After removal of 3 bases from V and 4 bases from J, the junction contained 7 bases not matched to a gene. Germline CDR1 is SEHNR and CDR2 is FQNEAQ (reference sequence).

CDR3 nucleotide sequence: TGCAGTGCCCGGACTAGCGGGAGGGCAATCTCCTACAATGAGCAGTTCTTC. It encodes CSARTSGRAISYNEQFF. This sequence joins TRBV20-1 and TRBJ2-1; TRBD2 aligns across 15 bases. The ends lost 6 bases at V and 0 bases at J; junction bases unmatched: 6. The germline V gene has CDR1 DFQATT and CDR2 SNEGSKA (reference sequence). The CDR3 spans 17 residues.

This rearrangement joins TRBV4-2 to TRBJ2-3; either TRBD1 or TRBD2 may supply D (5 bases each). This CDR3 contains 14 residues. V was clipped by 1 base and J by 6 bases, with 11 bases between them. CDR1 LGHNA and CDR2 YNFKEQ come from the germline V gene. The CDR3 spells CASSQGGSGDTQYF. CDR3 coding DNA: TGTGCCAGCAGCCAAGGAGGGTCAGGGGATACGCAGTATTTT.

In its sample, this clonotype was seen many times. The chain combines TRBV20-1 with TRBJ2-7, with D possibly being TRBD1 or TRBD2 (6 bases each). In germline, CDR1 is DFQATT, CDR2 SNEGSKA (reference sequence). V was pared by 1 base and J by 4 bases, with 17 bases between. This CDR3 spans 15 amino acids. CDR3 amino acids: CSARGPEGERYEQYF. The CDR3 nucleotides read TGCAGTGCTAGAGGCCCGGAGGGGGAAAGGTACGAGCAGTACTTC.

This chain connects TRBV10-3 to TRBJ1-1; 7 bases match TRBD1. Trimming cost V 4 bases and J 2 bases; bases outside gene matches: 4. CDR1 and CDR2 from the germline V gene are ENHRY and SYGVKD. This CDR3 is built from 14 residues. The CDR3 loop reads CAISARDSNTEAFF. CDR3 DNA: TGTGCCATCAGTGCAAGGGACAGTAACACTGAAGCTTTCTTT.

The chain combines TRBV20-1 with TRBJ2-7; D may be TRBD1 (6 bases). Germline V CDR1 and CDR2: DFQATT, SNEGSKA (reference sequence). CDR3 length: 13 residues. V was cut by 1 base and J by 4 bases, with 11 bases left in between. The DNA for the CDR3 is TGCAGTGCTAGAGGAACAGGGATTTACGAGCAGTACTTC. It specifies CSARGTGIYEQYF.

Worth noting for this clonotype: A junction boundary mismatches the germline segment, possibly from a read error. The chain joins TRBV19 to TRBJ1-5; 8 bases align to TRBD1. There are 16 residues in the CDR3. CDR1 is LNHDA and CDR2 is SQIVND in the germline V gene (reference sequence). The CDR3: CASSMFSGQDNQPRHF. CDR3 bases: TGTGCCAGTAGTATGTTTTCGGGACAGGACAATCAGCCCCGGCATTTT.

This clonotype showed up many times. The chain uses TRBV29-1 and TRBJ2-3, with 8 bases matching TRBD1. Per germline, CDR1 SQVTM and CDR2 ANQGSEA. The CDR3 is made up of 13 amino acids. The junction had 4 bases not matched to a gene; V was cut back by 7 bases and J by 1 base. DNA of the CDR3: TGCAGCGCTACGGACAGGGGCACAGATACGCAGTATTTT. It specifies CSATDRGTDTQYF.

This clonotype was seen a few times. The chain recombines TRBV28 with TRBJ1-5; TRBD1 agrees at 8 bases. This CDR3 has 19 amino acids. Trimming removed 1 base from V and 4 bases from J; junction bases left unmatched: 15. Germline values: CDR1 MDHEN, CDR2 SYDVKM. This CDR3 reads CASSLLAGQGALRNQPQHF. CDR3 nucleotide sequence: TGTGCCAGCAGTTTATTGGCAGGGCAGGGGGCCTTAAGGAATCAGCCCCAGCATTTT.